The T cell receptor beta chain described here comes from a study of cytomegalovirus exposure and HLA in healthy donors. Study-level findings and limits: Listed as cytomegalovirus-associated were 150 or so TCR beta chains.

Primers: 60 Vbeta forward and 13 Jbeta reverse. The repertoire was sequenced with immunoSEQ multiplex PCR; TCRdb's copy has only in-frame clones and lacks some. The profile shows approximately 190,000 clones, over 9.5% of them singletons. This clone was seen a few times. Its antigen is unidentified. The CDR3 is made up of 18 amino acids. The V gene end was trimmed by 5 bases and the J gene end by 2 bases; junction bases not matched to a gene: 12. Germline CDR1 is SGHVS and CDR2 is FQNEAQ. Source material: PBMCs. This rearrangement joins TRBV7-8 to TRBJ2-7; TRBD2 aligns across 13 bases. This sequence originates from a man in his fifties or sixties in good health and CMV-seropositive. The CDR3 DNA is TGTGCCAGCAGCGGTCGACTAGCGGGGGGAGCATTGGCCTACGAGCAGTACGTC. This sequence encodes CASSGRLAGGALAYEQYV.